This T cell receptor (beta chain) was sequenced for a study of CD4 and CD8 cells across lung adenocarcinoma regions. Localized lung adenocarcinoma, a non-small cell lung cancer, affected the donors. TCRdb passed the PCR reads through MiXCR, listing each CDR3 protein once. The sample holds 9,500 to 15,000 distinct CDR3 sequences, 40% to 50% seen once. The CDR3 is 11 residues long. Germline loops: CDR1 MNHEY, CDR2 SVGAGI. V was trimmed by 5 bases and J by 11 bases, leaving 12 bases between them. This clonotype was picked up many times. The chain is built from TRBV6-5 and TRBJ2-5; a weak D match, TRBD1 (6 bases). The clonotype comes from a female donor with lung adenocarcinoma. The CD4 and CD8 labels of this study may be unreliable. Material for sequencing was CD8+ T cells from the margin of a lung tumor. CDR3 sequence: CASSNRVGQYF. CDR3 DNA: TGTGCCAGCAGTAACAGGGTCGGGCAGTACTTC.